The present entry profiles one T cell receptor (beta chain) with its context. The data originate from a study of blood T cells in healthy people across ages. For the second PCR, which ran for about 7 to 11 cycles, a sample-barcoded 5' primer and a J-beta primer mix were used. Unique molecular identifiers of 12 random nucleotides labeled each cDNA. TCRdb reprocessed the 5' RACE reads with MiXCR, giving one entry per CDR3 protein. The data contain 1.8 million or so distinct CDR3 sequences, 35% to 50% of them seen just once; the ten biggest clones take up roughly 23%. Germline CDR1 MDHEN, CDR2 SYDVKM. The V end was cut by 7 bases, the J end by 0 bases, with 16 bases between. The CDR3 spans 16 residues.

The clonotype comes from a human donor in good health. The sequenced sample consisted of blood. This sequence joins TRBV28 and TRBJ2-4; D perhaps matches TRBD2 (5 bases). The CDR3, as DNA: TGTGCCAGCACCTGGGGTAGCGCGGTAGCCAAAAACATTCAGTACTTC. It encodes CASTWGSAVAKNIQYF.